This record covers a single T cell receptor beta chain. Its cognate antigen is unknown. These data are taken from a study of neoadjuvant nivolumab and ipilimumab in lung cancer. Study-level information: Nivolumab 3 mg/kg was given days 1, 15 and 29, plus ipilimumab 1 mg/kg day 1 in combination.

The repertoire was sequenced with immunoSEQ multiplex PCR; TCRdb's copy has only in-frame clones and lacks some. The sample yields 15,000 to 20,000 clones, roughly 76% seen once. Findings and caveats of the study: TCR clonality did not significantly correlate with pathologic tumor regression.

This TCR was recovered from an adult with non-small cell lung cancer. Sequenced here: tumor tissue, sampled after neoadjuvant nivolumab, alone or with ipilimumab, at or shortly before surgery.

The CDR3 reads CASSLALQTYYEQYF. The CDR3, as DNA: TGTGCCAGCAGCTTAGCGCTACAGACATACTACGAGCAGTACTTC. This chain connects TRBV7-2 to TRBJ2-7, with D unresolved. The germline V gene encodes CDR1 SGHTA and CDR2 FQGNSA. V dropped 0 bases and J dropped 3 bases, with 12 bases sitting between them. This CDR3 comprises 15 residues.